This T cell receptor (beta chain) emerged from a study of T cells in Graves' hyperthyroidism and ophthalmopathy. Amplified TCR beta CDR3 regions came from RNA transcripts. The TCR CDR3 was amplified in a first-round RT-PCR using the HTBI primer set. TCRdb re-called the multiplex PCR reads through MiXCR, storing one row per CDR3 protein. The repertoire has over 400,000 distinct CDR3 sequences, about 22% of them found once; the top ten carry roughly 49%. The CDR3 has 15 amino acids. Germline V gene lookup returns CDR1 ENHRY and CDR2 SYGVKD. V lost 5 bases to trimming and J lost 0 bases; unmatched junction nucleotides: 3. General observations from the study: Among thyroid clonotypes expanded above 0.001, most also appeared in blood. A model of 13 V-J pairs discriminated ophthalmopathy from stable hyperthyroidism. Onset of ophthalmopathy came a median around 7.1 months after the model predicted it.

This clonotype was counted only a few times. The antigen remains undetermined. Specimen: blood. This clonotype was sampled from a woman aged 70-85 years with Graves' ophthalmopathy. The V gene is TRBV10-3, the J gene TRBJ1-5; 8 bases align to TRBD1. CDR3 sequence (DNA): TGTGCCATCAGTAATGGACAGGGTAGCAATCAGCCCCAGCATTTT. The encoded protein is CAISNGQGSNQPQHF.